This TCR beta chain was captured in a study of blood T cell repertoires in COVID-19 (dated by TCRdb to 2020 to 2022). Looking at the study overall: Samples from collaborators originated in the United States, Italy and Spain and spanned both the acute and convalescent phases of COVID-19. The material from the prospective study consisted of cDNA or gDNA derived from T cells, B-cell-depleted T cells, or PBMCs. The dataset comprised deeply sampled blood TCRbeta repertoires from subjects exposed to, actively infected with, or recovered from COVID-19. The repertoires were made available in a free public database intended to serve as a resource for research on the immune response to SARS-CoV-2. The samples were drawn from the first 160 participants of the ongoing ImmuneRACE study and from 950 to 1,500 subjects provided by 6 global collaborators. Sample metadata almost always included a de-identified subject ID, COVID-19 status, age in years and sex. Where available, HLA class I and class II types were obtained from metadata supplied by the sample provider rather than from assay-based typing.

Whole blood was collected in K2EDTA tubes by collaborating institutions according to the institutions' own protocols. Collaborator samples were shipped for TCRbeta analysis as frozen whole blood, isolated PBMCs, or DNA extracted from either sample type. TCRbeta CDR3 regions were amplified from genomic DNA by means of the immunoSEQ Assay, a bias-controlled multiplex PCR. As for the original processing: Nucleated cell counts per sample were estimated from amplification of reference gene primers within the assay. To quantify the absolute abundance of each unique TCRbeta CDR3 rearrangement, sequence reads were collapsed and filtered. For each sample, productive Simpson clonality was calculated as the square root of Simpson's diversity index over productive rearrangements. Drawn from immuneACCESS, this table holds only the in-frame rearrangements with V and J called that TCRdb kept. Clones are partly lost; checked studies trace under half to an unresolved V gene and leave the rest unexplained. For V, J and clone size, that table is used; D and trimming come from the DNA. The sample table holds some 150,000 clones, of which around 88% were seen once. About 1.5% of the sample is taken by the ten largest.

Here is what the overall study found, with its caveats: Clinical and demographic metadata were provided uncurated, with the amount varying by source and participant.

This clone has just one count. Its antigen is unknown. Within one base of it there is no much larger clone, and no base qualities were kept. Counted from cysteine to phenylalanine, this CDR3 has 16 amino acids. Of all the DNA, just the CDR3 is kept, 48 bases in frame from base 1. Taken from the germline V gene, the CDR1 and CDR2 loops are SGHRS and YFSETQ. The junction carries 12 bases between V and J, which are trimmed by 0 bases and 2 bases respectively. This receptor was identified in a woman in her sixties with acute or convalescent COVID-19. The V and J segments used are TRBV5-1 and TRBJ1-3; the D gene lacks a confident call. The source material was peripheral blood. The CDR3 has the sequence CASSLGAASAGNTIYF. The DNA is as follows: TGCGCCAGCAGCTTGGGGGCAGCTTCGGCTGGAAACACCATATATTTT.